These 21 T cell receptor beta chains came from one sample sequenced in a study of T-cell reconstitution after alpha-beta-depleted transplantation in children. Study-wide findings and caveats: Counts and diversity of T cells one year after transplant came mostly from newly produced T cells.

No antigen has been identified for these receptors. Researchers prepared the TCRbeta library using unique molecular identifiers, the study reports. TCRdb itself ran the PCR reads through MiXCR, one entry per CDR3 protein. The top ten hold over 7.5% of the sample, which has 250,000 to 300,000 distinct CDR3 sequences, around 7.1% seen once. Source: peripheral blood, taken 360 days after TCRalphabeta/CD19-depleted stem cell transplant. These TCRs come from a female patient aged 2-9 years who had a stem cell transplant for Fanconi anemia, so the T cells may come from the graft donor.

This clonotype has a count of ten or more. The chain is built from TRBV25-1 and TRBJ2-4; D is ambiguous. V lost 4 bases to trimming and J lost 2 bases, with 18 bases between them. Germline assignment: CDR1 MGHDK and CDR2 SYGVNS. CDR3 length: 17 amino acids. For the CDR3, the DNA is TGTGCCAGCAGTGTCTTACCCGCTCCAGGCACCAAAAACATTCAGTACTTC. Protein product: CASSVLPAPGTKNIQYF. Looking up the rest from reference TRBV25-1 and TRBJ2-4 gives the full variable domain: EADIYQTPRYLVIGTGKKITLECSQTMGHDKMYWYQQDPGMELHLIHYSYGVNSTEKGDLSSESTVSRIRTEHFPLTLESARPSHTSQYLCASSVLPAPGTKNIQYFGAGTRLSVL.

This clonotype showed up many times. CDR3 DNA sequence: TGCAGTGCTAGAGATGCAGAATTGAACACTGAAGCTTTCTTT. This encodes CSARDAELNTEAFF. This chain joins TRBV20-1 and TRBJ1-1; D remains unclear. The CDR3 is 14 amino acids. Trimming stripped 0 bases from V and 0 bases from J, with 8 bases between. Germline values: CDR1 DFQATT, CDR2 SNEGSKA (reference sequence).

This clonotype was counted many times. CDR3 protein: CASSPGGSPLHF. The CDR3 DNA reads as TGTGCCAGCTCACCAGGCGGTTCACCCCTCCACTTT. The rearrangement links TRBV18 to TRBJ1-6; no reliable D call. CDR1 and CDR2 from the germline V gene are KGHSH and LQKENI. CDR3 length: 12 amino acids. The ends were cut back, 2 bases at V and 9 bases at J, with 5 bases in the middle.

This clonotype has a count of ten or more. The chain carries TRBV27 and TRBJ2-1; unclear D gene. The CDR3 consists of 14 residues. Germline loops: CDR1 MNHEY, CDR2 SMNVEV (reference sequence). V lost 5 bases to trimming and J lost 0 bases, with 8 bases between them. CDR3 amino acids: CASSVTSSYNEQFF. The CDR3 region has the DNA TGTGCCAGCAGTGTTACAAGCTCCTACAATGAGCAGTTCTTC.

Here the CDR3 reads CASSGGRGGGDTQYF. The CDR3 DNA sequence: TGTGCCAGCAGCGGAGGGCGGGGGGGCGGAGATACGCAGTATTTT. The chain uses TRBV7-6 and TRBJ2-3; 9 nucleotides line up with TRBD2. With V trimmed by 5 bases and J by 5 bases, 8 bases remained unmatched. This CDR3 region has 15 residues. Per the germline V gene, CDR1 is SGHVS and CDR2 is FNYEAQ.

This clonotype was counted many times. The V gene is TRBV12-3 or TRBV12-4, the J gene TRBJ1-5; the D is unclear. The CDR3 is 16 residues long. V shed 5 bases and J shed 5 bases, with 19 bases lying between them. For the CDR3, the DNA is TGTGCCAGCAGTCCCCCACCGGGTGGGAGTGATCAGCCCCAGCATTTT. This codes for CASSPPPGGSDQPQHF.

The V gene is TRBV9, the J gene TRBJ2-2; D gene unclear. Germline V gene data show CDR1 as SGDLS and CDR2 as YYNGEE. This CDR3 has 14 amino acids. The ends were cut back, 5 bases at V and 7 bases at J, with 15 bases in the middle. CDR3 region: CASRGPSRNGELFF. CDR3 nucleotide sequence: TGTGCCAGCAGGGGCCCCTCGAGGAACGGGGAGCTGTTTTTT.

This clonotype was observed many times. The chain is built from TRBV7-3 and TRBJ2-1; the match to TRBD2 covers 7 bases. Germline CDR1 reads SGHTA; CDR2 reads FQGTGA. Losses at the gene ends were 1 base for V and 0 bases for J; bases not matched to a gene: 0. This CDR3 comprises 15 residues. CDR3 protein: CASSLSGSSYNEQFF. Written as DNA, the CDR3 is TGTGCCAGCAGCTTAAGCGGGAGCTCCTACAATGAGCAGTTCTTC.

V usage is TRBV3-1 and J usage is TRBJ2-6; D possibly corresponds to TRBD1 (5 bases). Germline V CDR1 and CDR2: LGHDT, YNNKEL (reference sequence). V dropped 3 bases and J dropped 0 bases, with 18 bases sitting between them. This CDR3 has 19 amino acids. For the CDR3, the DNA is TGTGCCAGCAGCCAGCGGACATCTCGTCCCATCTCTGGGGCCAACGTCCTGACTTTC. Protein: CASSQRTSRPISGANVLTF.

Many counts were recorded for this clonotype. The rearrangement joins TRBV12-3 or TRBV12-4 to TRBJ2-2; D is unclear. V lost 7 bases, J lost 4 bases, and 7 bases lay in between. This CDR3 has 12 amino acids. CDR3: CASTPFTGELFF. The DNA of the CDR3 is TGTGCCAGCACCCCCTTCACCGGGGAGCTGTTTTTT.

This clonotype was recorded many times. The chain links TRBV5-1 to TRBJ1-1; D is unclear. The CDR3 length is 13 residues. The germline gives CDR1 SGHRS, CDR2 YFSETQ. Between the trimmed V and J ends, which lost 0 bases and 0 bases, there was a span of 3 bases. DNA of the CDR3: TGCGCCAGCAGCTTGGACGTGAACACTGAAGCTTTCTTT. As protein: CASSLDVNTEAFF.

This clonotype appeared many times. The genes are TRBV7-9 and TRBJ2-1; D is unclear. Germline loops: CDR1 SEHNR, CDR2 FQNEAQ (reference sequence). The V gene lost 8 bases and the J gene lost 4 bases, with 6 bases spanning the gap. This CDR3 has 11 residues. The CDR3 region has the DNA TGTGCCAGCGATAGGTACAATGAGCAGTTCTTC. This encodes CASDRYNEQFF.

A remark on this clonotype: This may be a read error: a much more frequent sequence differs by one nucleotide. Without the conserved terminal phenylalanine or tryptophan, this CDR3 likely stems from a read error. The CDR3 region is CAISEGGAYTEAFL. The CDR3 nucleotides are TGTGCCATCAGTGAGGGCGGAGCGTACACTGAAGCTTTCCTT. The chain couples TRBV10-3 to TRBJ1-1; D call uncertain. CDR1 is ENHRY and CDR2 is SYGVKD in the germline V gene. The CDR3 is 14 amino acids. Trimming pared 2 bases from V and 3 bases from J, leaving 10 bases between.

About this clonotype itself: With a much larger clone just one base away, this may be a read error. DNA of the CDR3: TGTGTCAGCAGCTTCACTAGCGGGGGGGCACATGAGCAGTTCTTC. Protein: CVSSFTSGGAHEQFF. The chain has TRBV13 and TRBJ2-1; 13 nucleotides align to TRBD2. Germline CDR1 reads PRHDT; CDR2 reads FYEKMQ (reference sequence). The CDR3 sequence is 15 residues long.

This clonotype appeared a few times. Possible read error: a much larger clone is one base away. V and J are TRBV6-5 and TRBJ1-1, with D tentatively TRBD1 (5 bases). The CDR3 spans 12 residues. Germline CDR1 is MNHEY and CDR2 is SVGAGI. Trimming removed 6 bases from V and 1 base from J, with 6 bases in between. The CDR3 DNA reads TGTGCCAGCAGCGGGGGGAACACTGAAGCTTTCTTT. Its translation is CASSGGNTEAFF.

This clonotype was seen a handful of times. V and J are TRBV7-9 and TRBJ2-4; 8 bases fit TRBD2. The CDR3 is 15 amino acids. Germline CDR1 is SEHNR and CDR2 is FQNEAQ (reference sequence). V dropped 2 bases and J dropped 3; count of bases not matched to a gene: 3. CDR3 loop: CASSLLRGGKNIQYF. The CDR3 DNA follows: TGTGCCAGCAGCTTACTTCGGGGGGGCAAAAACATTCAGTACTTC.

To note about this clonotype: A clone one base away is much larger, so this may be a read error. This chain joins TRBV4-1 and TRBJ1-5; D is undetermined. CDR3 size: 15 residues. The germline V gene has CDR1 MGHRA and CDR2 YSYEKL. The CDR3, as DNA: TGCGCCAGCAGCCTTAGCTGGGGTTTGGATCATCCCCAGCATTTT. As protein: CASSLSWGLDHPQHF.

The sample holds many counts of this clonotype. The gene calls are TRBV20-1 and TRBJ2-3; possible D gene TRBD1, 6 bases. CDR3 length: 13 residues. The V and J ends lost 6 bases and 2 bases respectively, with 12 bases between them. Germline assignment: CDR1 DFQATT and CDR2 SNEGSKA (reference sequence). The CDR3 DNA is TGCAGTGCCATCCCAGGGGTCACAGATACGCAGTATTTT. It is translated as CSAIPGVTDTQYF.

This clonotype has only a few counts. This chain joins TRBV11-3 and TRBJ2-3, with 9 bases fitting TRBD1. The CDR3 is made up of 15 amino acids. V was pared by 0 bases and J by 3 bases, with 1 base of the junction left unmatched. Germline CDR1 and CDR2: SGHNT and YENEEA. CDR3 sequence: CASSLEGTGTDTQYF. CDR3 nucleotide sequence: TGTGCCAGCAGCTTAGAGGGGACAGGGACAGATACGCAGTATTTT.

CDR3 nucleotides: TGTGCCAGCAGTTCCTCCCCCCCTTGGAGGCTTGCTGGAAACACCATATATTTT. Its translation is CASSSSPPWRLAGNTIYF. The chain couples TRBV27 to TRBJ1-3, with D unclear. The V and J ends lost 4 bases and 2 bases respectively, with 21 bases between them. The germline V gene has CDR1 MNHEY and CDR2 SMNVEV (reference sequence). This CDR3 contains 18 residues.

The CDR3 DNA follows: TGTGCCAGCAGTACGGACAGGGGGCGTTGGAAAAATGGCTACACCTTC. The encoded protein is CASSTDRGRWKNGYTF. The chain couples TRBV27 to TRBJ1-2, with 11 bases lining up with TRBD1. CDR1 is MNHEY and CDR2 is SMNVEV in the germline V gene (reference sequence). There are 16 residues in the CDR3. J gave up 6 bases and V 5 bases, and 11 bases lay outside the gene matches.